The T cell receptor (beta chain) described here comes from a study of T cell repertoires in cytomegalovirus infection. Trimming removed 2 bases from V and 3 bases from J, with 14 bases in between. CDR1 and CDR2 from the germline V gene are MNHEY and SVGEGT. The CDR3 runs 15 residues. One entry per CDR3 protein results from TCRdb running MiXCR on the reads. The sample has a few hundred thousand distinct CDR3 sequences, about 44% seen once; the top ten hold 35% to 50%. Comments on this clonotype: The antigen is not known.

Sequences were derived from cultured PBMCs, sampled from culture after CMV antigen stimulation. This sequence originates from a human donor in good health (CMV status not recorded). Some clones in this sample may be carry-over from other donors' samples. The chain links TRBV6-2 or TRBV6-3 to TRBJ2-7; D tentatively fits TRBD1 or TRBD2 (5 bases each). This chain's CDR3 is CASSYLSGPNYEQYF. The CDR3 DNA reads as TGTGCCAGCAGTTACCTGTCGGGACCGAACTACGAGCAGTACTTC.